This TCR beta chain derives from a study of Ad26.COV2.S vaccination and SARS-CoV-2 variants. Study conclusions and caveats: Vaccinees and placebo recipients showed similar non-spike TCR breadth. Spike-specific TCR breadth was greater in vaccine than placebo recipients.

The method was immunoSEQ multiplex PCR; TCRdb's version includes in-frame clones alone and lacks a portion of them. Found here are some 500,000 clones, nearly 90% of them singletons; the top ten hold approximately 2.5%. This CDR3 has 12 residues. V was cut by 0 bases and J by 5 bases, with 4 bases left in between. CDR1 and CDR2 from the germline V gene are MNHEY and SVGEGT. Worth noting for this clone: No antigen is known for it.

Specified treatment: about 20 received Ad26.COV2.S at low or high dose, single or two shots; about 5 received placebo; per-sample allocation not given. Specimens were obtained on day 63 following the first vaccine or placebo injection. Donation was by an adult aged 18-55 years who was in Boston. An Ad26 vector that expressed Wuhan-strain SARS-CoV-2 spike constituted the vaccine. The chain joins TRBV6-2 or TRBV6-3 to TRBJ1-1; D is unresolved. The sample consisted of peripheral blood, taken in a trial of Ad26.COV2.S vaccine versus placebo. The receptor comes from a person between 18 and 59 years old who received the Ad26.COV2.S COVID-19 vaccine or a placebo. The chain's CDR3 is CASSYSWTEAFF. DNA for the CDR3: TGTGCCAGCAGTTACTCTTGGACTGAAGCTTTCTTT.